This T cell receptor beta chain was sequenced for a study of T cells expressing NK-cell markers. Overall study: According to the study, TCR beta repertoires originated from sorted CD3+CD56+NKG2C+, CD3+CD56+NKG2C- and CD3+CD56-NKG2C+ T cells. Sequenced donors, eight in total, included seven who were HCMV-seropositive and one who was seronegative. Overall study results and limits: Among several donors, these clonotypes also ranked first in the CD3+CD56-NKG2C+ fraction. As a fraction of CD8+ T cells, dominant NKG2C+ clonotypes reached about 1.0-8% in six donors.

With regard to this clonotype: Its antigen is unidentified.

Reanalyzing the 5' RACE reads, TCRdb keeps one entry per CDR3 protein, without DNA. This table lists roughly 380,000 distinct CDR3 sequences. This CDR3 contains 13 residues. Germline V lookup: CDR1 SGHNT, CDR2 YENEEA. The sample consisted of blood T cells: a sorted CD56 or NKG2C T cell subset, CD4+ or CD8+ T cells, or bulk PBMC T cells (not recorded which). This TCR came from a man aged 18-70 years in good health. The chain employs TRBV11-3 and TRBJ2-3. CDR3: CASSLDGYGAQYF.